This paragraph reports one T cell receptor (beta chain). The data were obtained in a study of blood T cell repertoires in COVID-19. At the level of the study: Samples representing acute and convalescent COVID-19 were sourced from the United States, Italy and Spain. The cDNA or gDNA used as material had been derived from T cells, B-cell-depleted T cells, or PBMCs.

Original data processing: From reference gene primer amplification, estimates of nucleated cell counts were derived. Data came from immunoSEQ multiplex PCR; TCRdb stores just in-frame clones and leaves some out. The V and J calls and clone size are taken from that table; D and trimming were inferred from the DNA. The profile shows 150,000 or so clones, 84% of them singletons. J was trimmed by 0 bases and V by 1 base; bases with no gene match: 5. The V gene's germline CDR1 is MNHEY and CDR2 SMNVEV (reference sequence). The CDR3 sequence is 17 residues long. The chain couples TRBV27 to TRBJ1-2; 10 bases are shared with TRBD1. The sequenced sample consisted of peripheral blood. This receptor was identified in a human donor in a cohort sampled during active COVID-19. The CDR3 DNA follows: TGTGCCAGCAGTTTATTCGGGACAGGGGCGCCTAACTATGGCTACACCTTC. It yields the protein CASSLFGTGAPNYGYTF.